Listed below are T cell receptor beta chains from one sample, sequenced in a study of T-cell reconstitution after alpha-beta-depleted transplantation in children. TCRdb re-called the PCR reads through MiXCR, storing one row per CDR3 protein. This table has around 700,000 distinct CDR3 sequences, under 15% appearing once. Specimen: PBMCs, collected before TCRalphabeta/CD19-depleted stem cell transplant. The receptors derive from a girl aged 2 to 9 with congenital amegakaryocytic thrombocytopenia, due to receive a stem cell transplant. Each CDR3 is given with its conserved first and last residue. Clone size, where shown, is once, few, many, or a class for clones that have expanded.

>few|TRBJ2-1|TRBV7-8
CASSRSLGETEQFF
>many|TRBJ1-2|TRBV12-3/TRBV12-4
CASSLRTGVHGYTF
>many|TRBJ2-2|TRBV20-1
CGGLAVNTGELFF
>many|TRBJ2-1|TRBV20-1
CSALLAGGSGEQFF
>.|TRBJ1-4|TRBV5-1
CASSLVAGQPNEKLFF
>.|TRBJ2-2|TRBV3-1
CATSRQRENTGELFF
>many|TRBJ1-5|TRBV28
CASSPGQGSQPQHF
>once|TRBJ2-3|TRBV4-1
CASSRHGDTQYF
>.|TRBJ1-2|TRBV24-1
CATSDFGQGGGYTF
>.|TRBJ2-6|TRBV27
CASTLGSSGANVLTF
>few|TRBJ2-7|TRBV3-1
CASSPSEGASYEQYF
>.|TRBJ2-5|TRBV12-3/TRBV12-4
CASRGDRAEETQYF
>few|TRBJ2-1|TRBV20-1
CSATTGTGKREQFF
>few|TRBJ2-2|TRBV5-1
CASSWGLANTGELFF
>many|TRBJ2-3|TRBV4-1
CASSQGPHRQGFTDTQYF
>few|TRBJ2-3|TRBV5-1
CASSLGLAALDTQYF
>many|TRBJ2-1|TRBV20-1
CSARDYRADRRYEQFF
>many|TRBJ2-3|TRBV20-1
CSARDHPWGARTQYF
>few|TRBJ2-7|TRBV4-1
CASSQKLGGQSSYEQYF
>.|TRBJ2-1|TRBV19
CASNTVRDEGYEQFF
>many|TRBJ2-7|TRBV29-1
CSVVGLAGNEQYF
>many|TRBJ1-1|TRBV2
CASSESQGGLAFF
>.|TRBJ2-2|TRBV5-1
CASSKDTNTGELFF
>.|TRBJ2-1|TRBV4-1
CASSQEALGTYNEQFF
>few|TRBJ2-6|TRBV19
CASSRQGYSGANVLTF
>.|TRBJ2-7|TRBV12-3/TRBV12-4
CASAIYEQYF
>many|TRBJ2-4|TRBV7-2
CASSLVGFRGAKNIQYF
>.|TRBJ2-7|TRBV19
CASSIWRSSSYEQYF
>few|TRBJ2-6|TRBV6-5
CASSYRRSGANVLTF
>.|TRBJ2-1|TRBV10-3
CAISLGLNEQFF
>.|TRBJ1-1|TRBV5-5
CASSLQGNGNTEAFF
>.|TRBJ2-5|TRBV5-1
CASSFNPLGLVQETQYF
>many|TRBJ2-3|TRBV5-1
CASSLGTGDFTDTQYF
>.|TRBJ2-1|TRBV20-1
CSARGQDPKHEQFF
>.|TRBJ1-1|TRBV20-1
CSVSQTNTEAFF
>many|TRBJ2-1|TRBV29-1
CGGERGNEQFF
>.|TRBJ2-2|TRBV9
CASSVEYPTGELFF
>few|TRBJ1-2|TRBV5-5
CASSLAAYSGYTF
>many|TRBJ2-4|TRBV5-1
CASSFSLAKNIQYF
>few|TRBJ2-3|TRBV2
CASNSVGTDTQYF
>once|TRBJ2-1|TRBV11-2
CASSQMGLARDEQFF
>many|TRBJ2-2|TRBV20-1
CSASNAGGNTGELFF
>.|TRBJ1-1|TRBV5-1
CASSLWVGAMNTEAFF
>.|TRBJ2-1|TRBV6-2/TRBV6-3
CASSYHQDSLNNEQFF
>many|TRBJ1-1|TRBV12-3/TRBV12-4
CASSFFANTEAFF
>many|TRBJ2-1|TRBV24-1
CATSARKKLEQFF
>few|TRBJ2-3|TRBV7-2
CASSLESSPPTDTQYF
>many|TRBJ2-6|TRBV20-1
CSARDGTGANVLTF
>many|TRBJ1-2|TRBV29-1
CSATSNYGYTF
>many|TRBJ2-3|TRBV29-1
CSVDPTPTDTQYF
>.|TRBJ2-7|TRBV7-2
CASSLAREASEQYF
>few|TRBJ1-2|TRBV7-9
CASSLLGVNYGYTF
>many|TRBJ2-7|TRBV20-1
CSAQQGVYEQYF
>many|TRBJ2-3|TRBV10-2
CATQLGTYTQYF
>.|TRBJ2-2|TRBV27
CASTIWQGNTGELFF
>few|TRBJ2-2|TRBV21-1
CASSKYPRGRIQPGELFF
>many|TRBJ2-2|TRBV6-2/TRBV6-3
CASSERGGELFF
>few|TRBJ2-3|TRBV5-1
CASRKGTDTQYF
>few|TRBJ2-7|TRBV20-1
CSARGTSGTGEQYF